This T cell receptor (beta chain) came from a study of T cell responses to AZD1222 COVID-19 vaccine. General study findings and limits: Clonal diversity may have been underestimated, and the donors were mostly white British, with more females than males. The breadth and depth of Spike-specific TCRs increased once two AZD1222 doses had been given. Just a handful of AZD1222 recipients were seropositive at baseline. Nearly half of spike-specific TCRs reportedly go after variant regions that carry no mutations.

With respect to this clone: Its antigen is not identified.

CDR3 length: 14 amino acids. The V gene lost 5 bases and the J gene lost 8 bases, with 18 bases spanning the gap. The germline V gene has CDR1 SEHNR and CDR2 FQNEAQ (reference sequence). Assay used: immunoSEQ multiplex PCR; TCRdb lists only in-frame clones, some missing. The sample yields about 170,000 clones, about nine tenths seen once. The rearrangement uses TRBV7-9 and TRBJ1-2, with D unresolved. The sequencing here drew on peripheral blood, taken on day 0 of AZD1222 vaccination. This clonotype was obtained from an adult in good health. The CDR3 sequence is CASSPVGKDRGYTF. CDR3 nucleotide sequence: TGTGCCAGCAGCCCAGTAGGGAAGGACCGCGGCTACACCTTC. Drawing the rest from reference TRBV7-9 and TRBJ1-2, the complete variable domain is DTGVSQNPRHKITKRGQNVTFRCDPISEHNRLYWYRQTLGQGPEFLTYFQNEAQLEKSRLLSDRFSAERPKGSFSTLEIQRTEQGDSAMYLCASSPVGKDRGYTFGSGTRLTVV.